Each of the 30 T cell receptor beta chains below was sequenced from the same sample in a study of blood T cell repertoires in COVID-19. Only in-frame clones appear in the TCRdb table, and some are missing; sequencing was by immunoSEQ multiplex PCR. Of around 360,000 clones in the sample, roughly 87% were seen once. The sequenced sample was PBMCs or T cells enriched from blood (not recorded which). These receptors were taken from a woman younger than 45 who had recovered from COVID-19.

The CDR3 DNA follows: TGTGCCAGCAGCCCGGGACAGGGAAACATTCAGTACTTC. This encodes CASSPGQGNIQYF. The chain combines TRBV3-1 (or the pseudogene TRBV3-2) with TRBJ2-4; 9 bases line up with TRBD1. The germline V gene has CDR1 LGHDT and CDR2 YNNKEL (reference sequence). This CDR3 has 13 residues. The junction had 1 base not matched to a gene; V was cut back by 4 bases and J by 6 bases.

The rearrangement uses TRBV9 and TRBJ2-3; D perhaps matches TRBD2 (5 bases). Trimming took off 0 bases at V and 2 bases at J, with 10 bases between the two ends. The CDR3 has 15 amino acids. Germline V gene lookup returns CDR1 SGDLS and CDR2 YYNGEE. The CDR3 sequence: CASSVVGGSTDTQYF. The CDR3 DNA reads as TGTGCCAGCAGCGTAGTCGGCGGGTCCACAGATACGCAGTATTTT.

The chain employs TRBV27 and TRBJ1-1, with TRBD1 matching over 7 bases. This CDR3 is built from 16 residues. CDR1 is MNHEY and CDR2 is SMNVEV in the germline V gene (reference sequence). The trim removed 3 bases at V and 0 bases at J, leaving 7 bases unmatched. CDR3 loop: CASSFDRENMNTEAFF. The CDR3 DNA sequence: TGTGCCAGCAGTTTTGACAGGGAAAACATGAACACTGAAGCTTTCTTT.

This rearrangement joins TRBV9 to TRBJ2-2; 8 bases fit TRBD2. After removal of 6 bases from V and 1 base from J, the junction contained 2 bases not matched to a gene. The germline CDR1 and CDR2 sequences are SGDLS and YYNGEE. There are 14 residues in the CDR3. The CDR3 protein is CASTGGMNTGELFF. The CDR3, as DNA: TGTGCCAGCACGGGGGGGATGAACACCGGGGAGCTGTTTTTT.

V is TRBV5-1 and J is TRBJ1-1; no firm D call. The length of the CDR3 is 14 residues. V shed 4 bases and J shed 6 bases, with 16 bases lying between them. The germline V gene has CDR1 SGHRS and CDR2 YFSETQ. The CDR3 region is CASSPNVEIAEAFF. The DNA of the CDR3 is TGCGCCAGCAGCCCAAACGTGGAGATCGCTGAAGCTTTCTTT.

The V gene is TRBV7-2, the J gene TRBJ2-3, with TRBD2 matching 10 bases. CDR1 SGHTA and CDR2 FQGNSA come from the germline V gene. The ends lost 1 base at V and 3 bases at J; junction bases unmatched: 7. The CDR3 covers 17 residues. In DNA form, the CDR3 reads TGTGCCAGCAGCTTAGAGTTTACTAGCGGGAAGACAGATACGCAGTATTTT. Amino acid sequence: CASSLEFTSGKTDTQYF.

This clone was counted once. The rearrangement joins TRBV4-1 to TRBJ1-4; 8 bases align to TRBD1. With V trimmed by 0 bases and J by 7 bases, 1 base remained unmatched. The germline V gene encodes CDR1 MGHRA and CDR2 YSYEKL. The CDR3 has 14 residues. For the CDR3, the DNA is TGCGCCAGCAGCCAAGATACAGGGGGTGAAAAACTGTTTTTT. This encodes CASSQDTGGEKLFF.

V usage is TRBV5-4 and J usage is TRBJ2-2; possibly TRBD2 for D (7 bases). This CDR3 is 18 amino acids long. Trimming removed 3 bases at V and 2 bases at J, with 20 bases between. Per the germline V gene, CDR1 is SGHNT and CDR2 is YYREEE (reference sequence). The CDR3 DNA reads TGTGCCAGCAGCTCGAGGGGGGGCTGGATTTCCAACACCGGGGAGCTGTTTTTT. It codes for CASSSRGGWISNTGELFF.

V gene TRBV9 combines with J gene TRBJ2-5, with 13 bases identical to TRBD2. CDR3 length: 17 residues. Per germline, CDR1 SGDLS and CDR2 YYNGEE. Losses at the gene ends were 3 bases for V and 2 bases for J; bases not matched to a gene: 7. The CDR3 loop reads CASSEGTSGDLQETQYF. The CDR3 DNA sequence: TGTGCCAGCAGCGAGGGGACTAGCGGGGACCTTCAAGAGACCCAGTACTTC.

This clone was counted between two and nine times. The chain couples TRBV5-1 to TRBJ2-2; D possibly corresponds to TRBD1 (5 bases). Trimming took off 4 bases at V and 4 bases at J, with 14 bases between the two ends. The CDR3 totals 15 residues. Germline assignment: CDR1 SGHRS and CDR2 YFSETQ. The CDR3 DNA reads TGCGCCAGCAGCGTATACCAGGGAATCACCGGGGAGCTGTTTTTT. This translates into CASSVYQGITGELFF.

In its sample, this clone was seen once. The chain employs TRBV27 and TRBJ2-2, with 11 bases matching TRBD2. Germline assignment: CDR1 MNHEY and CDR2 SMNVEV (reference sequence). Germline trimming cut 6 bases from V and 1 base from J; bases unmatched to any gene: 7. The CDR3 sequence is 17 residues long. CDR3 amino acids: CASRTDGLAGNTGELFF. The DNA for the CDR3 is TGTGCCAGCAGAACCGACGGACTAGCGGGGAACACCGGGGAGCTGTTTTTT.

The rearrangement links TRBV5-8 to TRBJ1-2; D perhaps matches TRBD1 (5 bases). The V and J ends lost 0 bases and 4 bases respectively, with 10 bases between them. The CDR3 loop spans 14 amino acids. Germline loops: CDR1 SGHTS, CDR2 YDEGEE. The DNA for the CDR3 is TGTGCCAGCAGCTTGGCAGGGTCCCCCTATGGCTACACCTTC. Protein product: CASSLAGSPYGYTF.

J is TRBJ2-5 and V is TRBV7-6, with D perhaps TRBD1 (6 bases). Trimming shortened V by 1 base and J by 5 bases, and 17 bases separated the two germline ends. Germline assignment: CDR1 SGHVS and CDR2 FNYEAQ. CDR3 length equals 16 residues. The DNA of the CDR3 is TGTGCCAGCAGCTTAGAGTCCGCAGGGGCAGGGGAGACCCAGTACTTC. This sequence encodes CASSLESAGAGETQYF.

The rearrangement uses TRBV27 and TRBJ2-2; unclear D gene. Germline V gene lookup returns CDR1 MNHEY and CDR2 SMNVEV (reference sequence). The V end lost 7 bases, the J end lost 1 base, and 10 bases lay between the germline ends. There are 14 residues in the CDR3. CDR3 DNA: TGTGCCAGCAAATCAATCCAGAACACCGGGGAGCTGTTTTTT. Amino acid sequence: CASKSIQNTGELFF.

J is TRBJ1-6 and V is TRBV20-1; TRBD1 might be the D (5 bases). The CDR3 has 13 residues. V lost 3 bases to trimming and J lost 7 bases, with 10 bases between them. Germline V gene data show CDR1 as DFQATT and CDR2 as SNEGSKA (reference sequence). The CDR3 region has the DNA TGCAGTGCTAGTGTACAGGAGAATTCACCCCTCCACTTT. Its protein product is CSASVQENSPLHF.

The V call is TRBV5-1, the J call TRBJ2-1; 9 nucleotides agree with TRBD1. The CDR3 extends over 15 amino acids. Germline trimming cut 3 bases from V and 5 bases from J; bases unmatched to any gene: 6. Germline CDR1 reads SGHRS; CDR2 reads YFSETQ. The CDR3 DNA is TGCGCCAGCAGCTCCGGGACAGGGTTCCACAATGAGCAGTTCTTC. The encoded protein is CASSSGTGFHNEQFF.

The sample holds a few counts of this clone. The genes are TRBV6-5 and TRBJ1-2; 8 bases agree with TRBD1. Trimming at V came to 5 bases and at J to 4 bases, leaving 6 bases not matched to a gene. Per germline, CDR1 MNHEY and CDR2 SVGAGI. The CDR3 sequence is 14 residues long. CDR3 nucleotide sequence: TGTGCCAGCAGTCCCTACAGGGGGGGCTATGGCTACACCTTC. Protein product: CASSPYRGGYGYTF.

V gene TRBV19 combines with J gene TRBJ1-2, with no clear D. V gave up 6 bases and J gave up 8 bases, with 13 bases separating them. Germline CDR1 reads LNHDA; CDR2 reads SQIVND (reference sequence). This CDR3 has 12 residues. The CDR3 here is CASRDGAGGYTF. In DNA form, the CDR3 reads TGTGCCAGTAGGGACGGCGCGGGAGGCTACACCTTC.

The J gene is TRBJ2-3, the V gene TRBV20-1; D is ambiguous. This CDR3 region has 10 residues. Germline-derived CDR1 and CDR2 are DFQATT and SNEGSKA (reference sequence). The germline V and J ends were trimmed by 5 bases and 4 bases, with 4 bases remaining between them. CDR3 sequence reads: CSAAADTQYF. Here the CDR3 DNA reads TGCAGTGCTGCGGCAGATACGCAGTATTTT.

CDR3 nucleotide sequence: TGTGCCAGCAGCCCCAGGGGGACAACCTCCTACGAGCAGTACTTC. Encoded protein: CASSPRGTTSYEQYF. The V and J genes are TRBV27 and TRBJ2-7; 7 bases match TRBD1. The CDR3 covers 15 residues. CDR1 is MNHEY and CDR2 is SMNVEV in the germline V gene (reference sequence). After removal of 6 bases from V and 0 bases from J, the junction contained 8 bases not matched to a gene.

The genes are TRBV27 and TRBJ1-1; D perhaps matches TRBD1 (5 bases). The V gene lost 3 bases and the J gene lost 4 bases, with 15 bases spanning the gap. Germline CDR1 is MNHEY and CDR2 is SMNVEV (reference sequence). The CDR3 is 15 residues long. CDR3 nucleotides: TGTGCCAGCAGTTTTGGGGGGACCGCTGGCACTGAAGCTTTCTTT. Translating gives CASSFGGTAGTEAFF.

This clone turned up a few times. The V and J genes are TRBV13 and TRBJ2-1; 8 bases agree with TRBD2. Germline assignment: CDR1 PRHDT and CDR2 FYEKMQ (reference sequence). V lost 5 bases and J lost 8; bases outside the gene matches: 11. CDR3 length: 15 amino acids. The chain's CDR3 is CASSPSWTSHYEQFF. For the CDR3, the DNA is TGTGCCAGCAGCCCCTCCTGGACTAGCCACTATGAGCAGTTCTTC.

The V gene is TRBV1, the J gene TRBJ2-2; TRBD1 was called by the table and not checked on the DNA. TRBV1 is a pseudogene locus. The CDR3 has 15 amino acids. The DNA of the CDR3 is TGCACCAGCAGCATCTACAGGGGGCGGACCGGGGAGCTGTTTTTT. This sequence encodes CTSSIYRGRTGELFF.

The V and J genes are TRBV9 and TRBJ1-1; D ambiguous. Trimming cost V 3 bases and J 8 bases, with 17 bases left between them. Germline loops: CDR1 SGDLS, CDR2 YYNGEE. The CDR3 covers 14 residues. The CDR3: CASSASWGESEAFF. CDR3 DNA: TGTGCCAGCAGCGCCAGCTGGGGAGAATCCGAAGCTTTCTTT.

The chain recombines TRBV7-6 with TRBJ2-7, with TRBD2 matching 10 bases. CDR1 SGHVS and CDR2 FNYEAQ come from the germline V gene. CDR3 length: 16 residues. Unmatched junction bases numbered 11, after V lost 3 bases and J lost 6 bases. CDR3 in DNA: TGTGCCAGCAGCTTCCTCCTAGCGGGAGAAGTATCCGAGCAGTACTTC. This sequence encodes CASSFLLAGEVSEQYF.

The chain employs TRBV5-1 and TRBJ2-3, with 8 bases that match TRBD1. CDR3 length: 18 amino acids. Germline CDR1 and CDR2: SGHRS and YFSETQ. J was trimmed by 1 base and V by 5 bases; bases with no gene match: 15. CDR3 protein: CASRNGIIRDRRTDTQYF. The CDR3 DNA sequence: TGCGCCAGCAGGAATGGGATTATTAGGGACAGGCGCACAGATACGCAGTATTTT.

The chain links TRBV9 to TRBJ1-3, with TRBD1 matching over 7 bases. Unmatched junction bases numbered 13, after V lost 7 bases and J lost 0 bases. In germline, CDR1 is SGDLS, CDR2 YYNGEE. The CDR3 totals 17 residues. The CDR3 reads CASGREGAAVSGNTIYF. The CDR3 DNA follows: TGTGCCAGCGGGCGGGAGGGGGCCGCCGTCTCTGGAAACACCATATATTTT.

This clone was seen just once. The chain uses TRBV9 and TRBJ1-4; 8 bases fit TRBD1. There are 16 residues in the CDR3. V trimming: 1 base; J trimming: 7 bases; junction bases outside the gene matches: 9. CDR1 and CDR2 (germline): SGDLS, YYNGEE. CDR3 bases: TGTGCCAGCAGCGTATCCCCTGGACAGGGAGGTGAAAAACTGTTTTTT. As protein: CASSVSPGQGGEKLFF. The full variable domain, completed using reference TRBV9 and TRBJ1-4, is DSGVTQTPKHLITATGQRVTLRCSPRSGDLSVYWYQQSLDQGLQFLIQYYNGEERAKGNILERFSAQQFPDLHSELNLSSLELGDSALYFCASSVSPGQGGEKLFFGSGTQLSVL.

J is TRBJ2-6 and V is TRBV3-1 (or the pseudogene TRBV3-2); 9 nucleotides agree with TRBD1. In germline, CDR1 is LGHDT, CDR2 YNNKEL (reference sequence). The V segment lost 3 bases and the J segment 0 bases; nucleotides outside the gene matches: 9. This CDR3 is built from 19 residues. The CDR3 sequence is CASSQPRDRAASGANVLTF. The CDR3 region has the DNA TGTGCCAGCAGCCAGCCCCGGGACAGGGCTGCCTCTGGGGCCAACGTCCTGACTTTC.

The chain recombines TRBV5-4 with TRBJ1-2; 9 bases agree with TRBD1. The V segment lost 5 bases and the J segment 4 bases; nucleotides outside the gene matches: 6. CDR3 length: 14 amino acids. CDR1 is SGHNT and CDR2 is YYREEE in the germline V gene (reference sequence). For the CDR3, the DNA is TGTGCCAGCAGACAACAGGGGGCGGGCTATGGCTACACCTTC. Its protein is CASRQQGAGYGYTF.